This T cell receptor (beta chain) was observed in a study of post-analysis software for immune sequencing data. Study findings and constraints: Patients used five TRBV segments, including TRBV5-6, TRBV5-1 and TRBV20-1, more often than controls.

Incorporated into the TCR beta cDNA libraries were unique molecular identifiers, which served to reduce PCR and sequencing biases. In TCRdb, the PCR reads were re-called with MiXCR into one record per CDR3 protein. This repertoire shows some 260,000 distinct CDR3 sequences, 30% to 45% found once; its top ten account for 4% to 6%. This CDR3 has 12 amino acids. Germline-derived CDR1 and CDR2 are SGHRS and YFSETQ. The germline V and J ends were trimmed by 7 bases and 6 bases, with 10 bases remaining between them. This clonotype was seen more than once but under ten times. Its cognate antigen is unknown. V is TRBV5-1 and J is TRBJ2-2; D is ambiguous. Sequenced: blood. The origin of this receptor is a girl aged 5-17 years with multiple sclerosis. CDR3 bases: TGCGCCAGCGGGATATCAGCCGGGGAGCTGTTTTTT. Amino acid sequence: CASGISAGELFF.